One and the same sample provided the 11 T cell receptor beta chains below, sequenced in a study of CD4 T cells in relation to SARS-CoV-2 and coronaviruses. Assay used: immunoSEQ multiplex PCR; TCRdb lists only in-frame clones, some missing. The table has some 19,000 clones, about three quarters seen once; the top ten hold 25% to 35%. CD4+ T cells from unexposed donors were obtained before the COVID-19 pandemic (2011-2018). The cells were cultured for under twelve days before CD4+ T cells were isolated. For these TCRs, the target antigens are not known. Source material: CD4+ T cells from PBMCs, cultured in vitro. The receptor set was obtained from a human donor in good health.

The genes are TRBV30 and TRBJ2-5, with D perhaps matching TRBD2 (6 bases). The V and J ends lost 0 bases and 2 bases respectively, with 22 bases between them. In germline, CDR1 is GTSNPN, CDR2 SVGIG (reference sequence). CDR3 length: 18 amino acids. In nucleotides, the CDR3 is TGTGCCTGGAGTGTAAGTCGTTCGCTGGGCGGGGCTCAAGAGACCCAGTACTTC. It codes for CAWSVSRSLGGAQETQYF.

This clone was seen more than once but under ten times. The chain combines TRBV24-1 with TRBJ2-1; TRBD1 matches at 7 bases. CDR1 KGHDR and CDR2 SFDVKD come from the germline V gene. This CDR3 is built from 18 residues. Trimming at V came to 8 bases and at J to 0 bases, leaving 15 bases not matched to a gene. The CDR3 DNA reads as TGTGCCACCAACCTAATACGCCACGGGGACAGCTCCTACAATGAGCAGTTCTTC. This sequence encodes CATNLIRHGDSSYNEQFF.

The chain recombines TRBV10-3 with TRBJ2-7; TRBD2 aligns across 10 bases. From germline, CDR1 is ENHRY and CDR2 SYGVKD. The CDR3 length is 13 residues. Trimming cost V 10 bases and J 2 bases; bases outside gene matches: 5. The CDR3 sequence is CATASGSPYEQYF. CDR3 DNA: TGTGCCACCGCTAGCGGGAGCCCCTACGAGCAGTACTTC.

This clone was observed once. V and J are TRBV6-5 and TRBJ2-3; TRBD1 might be the D (6 bases). The CDR3 contains 13 residues. V was cut by 5 bases and J by 8 bases, with 14 bases left in between. The V gene's germline CDR1 is MNHEY and CDR2 SVGAGI. As DNA, the CDR3 is TGTGCCAGCAGTCAGCACAGGGACGGTACGCAGTATTTT. This translates into CASSQHRDGTQYF.

The chain recombines TRBV7-9 with TRBJ1-2; perhaps TRBD1 as D (5 bases). Looked up from germline, CDR1 is SEHNR and CDR2 is FQNEAQ (reference sequence). The CDR3 loop spans 12 amino acids. Trimming took off 4 bases at V and 6 bases at J, with 9 bases between the two ends. The CDR3 nucleotides are TGTGCCAGCAGCTCCCAAGGGGATGGCTACACCTTC. Protein product: CASSSQGDGYTF.

This rearrangement joins TRBV3-1 (or the pseudogene TRBV3-2) to TRBJ1-2; D is undetermined. This CDR3 is built from 14 residues. Germline values: CDR1 LGHDT, CDR2 YNNKEL (reference sequence). V lost 2 bases and J lost 2, with 9 bases in between. CDR3 residues: CASSQIGENYGYTF. The CDR3 region has the DNA TGTGCCAGCAGCCAAATAGGAGAAAACTATGGCTACACCTTC.

The J gene is TRBJ1-3, the V gene TRBV29-1; D call uncertain. The CDR3 totals 13 residues. Germline V CDR1 and CDR2: SQVTM, ANQGSEA. V was shortened by 4 bases and J by 0 bases, with 7 bases between the two germline ends. The CDR3 spells CSVGLDSGNTIYF. The CDR3 DNA sequence: TGCAGCGTTGGACTCGACTCTGGAAACACCATATATTTT.

This sequence joins TRBV19 and TRBJ1-4; D is unresolved. The CDR3 totals 16 residues. Germline CDR1 LNHDA, CDR2 SQIVND (reference sequence). With 0 bases removed from V and 5 bases from J, the gap between germline ends came to 13 bases. The CDR3, as DNA: TGTGCCAGTAGTATAGATTCCACATGGACGAATGAAAAACTGTTTTTT. Residues: CASSIDSTWTNEKLFF.

This rearrangement joins TRBV10-1 to TRBJ2-2; 8 nucleotides agree with TRBD2. This CDR3 contains 16 residues. V shed 3 bases and J 3 bases; nucleotides not matched to a gene: 6. CDR1 and CDR2 from the germline V gene are WNHNN and SYGVQD (reference sequence). CDR3 sequence reads: CASSDAGGRHTGELFF. The CDR3 nucleotides read TGCGCCAGCAGTGATGCAGGCGGGAGGCACACCGGGGAGCTGTTTTTT.

The gene calls are TRBV30 and TRBJ2-1; 8 nucleotides align to TRBD1. The CDR3 spans 12 residues. Unmatched junction bases numbered 3, after V lost 4 bases and J lost 7 bases. The germline V gene has CDR1 GTSNPN and CDR2 SVGIG (reference sequence). CDR3 sequence: CAWNDRGNEQFF. In DNA form, the CDR3 reads TGTGCCTGGAACGACAGGGGTAATGAGCAGTTCTTC.

This clone was counted between two and nine times. The chain joins TRBV20-1 to TRBJ2-6; D call uncertain. The CDR3 is 16 residues long. V shed 3 bases and J shed 0 bases, with 12 bases lying between them. The V gene's germline CDR1 is DFQATT and CDR2 SNEGSKA (reference sequence). The CDR3 DNA reads as TGCAGTGCTAGTGGGTTCGCCGACTCTGGGGCCAACGTCCTGACTTTC. As protein: CSASGFADSGANVLTF.